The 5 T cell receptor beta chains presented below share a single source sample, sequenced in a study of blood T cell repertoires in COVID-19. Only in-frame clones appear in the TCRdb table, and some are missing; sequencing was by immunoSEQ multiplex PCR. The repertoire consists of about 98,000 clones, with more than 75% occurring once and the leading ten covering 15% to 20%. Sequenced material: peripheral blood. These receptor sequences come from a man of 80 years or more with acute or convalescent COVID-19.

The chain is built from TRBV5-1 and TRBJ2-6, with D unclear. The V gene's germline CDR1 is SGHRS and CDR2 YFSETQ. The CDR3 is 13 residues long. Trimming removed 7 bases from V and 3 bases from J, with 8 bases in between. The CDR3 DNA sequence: TGCGCCAGCGGGCGAGATGGGGCCAACGTCCTGACTTTC. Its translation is CASGRDGANVLTF.

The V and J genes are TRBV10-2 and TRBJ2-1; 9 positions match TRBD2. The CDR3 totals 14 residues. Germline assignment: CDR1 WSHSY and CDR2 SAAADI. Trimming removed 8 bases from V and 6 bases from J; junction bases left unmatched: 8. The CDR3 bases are TGCGCCAGCCGATCTAGCGGGAAGGTCAATGAGCAGTTCTTC. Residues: CASRSSGKVNEQFF.

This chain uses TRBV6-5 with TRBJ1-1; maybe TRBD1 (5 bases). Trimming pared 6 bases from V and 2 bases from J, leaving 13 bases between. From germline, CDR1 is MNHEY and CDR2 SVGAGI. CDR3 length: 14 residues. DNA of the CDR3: TGTGCCAGCAGCCACAGGATATCCAACACTGAAGCTTTCTTT. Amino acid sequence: CASSHRISNTEAFF.

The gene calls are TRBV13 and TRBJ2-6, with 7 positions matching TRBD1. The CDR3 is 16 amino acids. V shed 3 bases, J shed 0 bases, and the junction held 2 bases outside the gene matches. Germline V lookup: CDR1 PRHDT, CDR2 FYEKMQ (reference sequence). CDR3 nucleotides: TGTGCCAGCAGCTTCACAGGGGACTCTGGGGCCAACGTCCTGACTTTC. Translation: CASSFTGDSGANVLTF.

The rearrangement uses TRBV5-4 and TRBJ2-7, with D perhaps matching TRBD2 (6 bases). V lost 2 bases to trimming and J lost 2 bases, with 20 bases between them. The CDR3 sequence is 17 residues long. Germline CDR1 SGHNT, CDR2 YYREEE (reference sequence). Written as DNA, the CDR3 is TGTGCCAGCAGCTTATCTCTCCGGGGGAAAGGGGCCTACGAGCAGTACTTC. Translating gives CASSLSLRGKGAYEQYF.